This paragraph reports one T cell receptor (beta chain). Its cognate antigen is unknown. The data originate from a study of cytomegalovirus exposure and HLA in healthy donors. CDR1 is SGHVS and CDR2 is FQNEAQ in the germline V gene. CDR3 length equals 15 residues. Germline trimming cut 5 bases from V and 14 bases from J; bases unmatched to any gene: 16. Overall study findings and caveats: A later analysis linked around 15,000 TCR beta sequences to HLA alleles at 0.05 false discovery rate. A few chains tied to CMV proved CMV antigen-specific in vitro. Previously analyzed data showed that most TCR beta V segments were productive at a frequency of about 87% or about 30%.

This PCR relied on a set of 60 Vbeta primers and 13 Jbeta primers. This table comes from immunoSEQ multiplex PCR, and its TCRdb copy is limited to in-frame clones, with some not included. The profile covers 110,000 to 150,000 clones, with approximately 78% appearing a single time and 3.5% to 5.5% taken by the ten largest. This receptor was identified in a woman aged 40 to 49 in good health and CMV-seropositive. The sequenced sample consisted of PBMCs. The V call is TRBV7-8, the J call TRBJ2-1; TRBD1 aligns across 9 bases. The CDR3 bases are TGTGCCAGCAGCCGGGGGACAGGGACTATTCAATGGGAGTTCTTC. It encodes CASSRGTGTIQWEFF.